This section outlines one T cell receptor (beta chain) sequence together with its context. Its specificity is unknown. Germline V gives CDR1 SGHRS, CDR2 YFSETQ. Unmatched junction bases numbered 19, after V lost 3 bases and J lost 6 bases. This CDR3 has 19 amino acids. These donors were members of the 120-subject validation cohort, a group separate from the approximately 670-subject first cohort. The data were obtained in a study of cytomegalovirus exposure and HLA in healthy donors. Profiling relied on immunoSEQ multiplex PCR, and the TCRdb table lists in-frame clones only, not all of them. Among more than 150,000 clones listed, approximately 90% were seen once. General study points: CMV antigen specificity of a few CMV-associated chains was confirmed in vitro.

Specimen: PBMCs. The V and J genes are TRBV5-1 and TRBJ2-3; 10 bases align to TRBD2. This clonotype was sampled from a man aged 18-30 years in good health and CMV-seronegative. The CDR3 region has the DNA TGCGCCAGCAGCTGGGGAGTCCCGGGACTAGCGCCGGGCGGCGATACGCAGTATTTT. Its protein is CASSWGVPGLAPGGDTQYF.